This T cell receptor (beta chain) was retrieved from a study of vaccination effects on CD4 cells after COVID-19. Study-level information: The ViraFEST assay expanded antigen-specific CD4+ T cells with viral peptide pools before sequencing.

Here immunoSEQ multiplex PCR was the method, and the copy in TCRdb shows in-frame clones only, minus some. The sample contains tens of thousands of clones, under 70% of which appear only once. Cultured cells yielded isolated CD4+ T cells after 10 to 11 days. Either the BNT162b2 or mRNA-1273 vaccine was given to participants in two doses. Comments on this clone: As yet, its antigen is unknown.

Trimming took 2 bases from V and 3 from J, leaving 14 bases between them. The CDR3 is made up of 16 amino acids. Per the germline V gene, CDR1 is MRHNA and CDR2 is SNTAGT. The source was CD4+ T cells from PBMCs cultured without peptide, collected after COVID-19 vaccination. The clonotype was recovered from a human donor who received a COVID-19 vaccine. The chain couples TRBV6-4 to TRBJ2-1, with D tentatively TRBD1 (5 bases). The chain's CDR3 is CASSDTDRFLYNEQFF. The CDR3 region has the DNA TGTGCCAGCAGTGACACAGACAGATTCCTCTACAATGAGCAGTTCTTC.